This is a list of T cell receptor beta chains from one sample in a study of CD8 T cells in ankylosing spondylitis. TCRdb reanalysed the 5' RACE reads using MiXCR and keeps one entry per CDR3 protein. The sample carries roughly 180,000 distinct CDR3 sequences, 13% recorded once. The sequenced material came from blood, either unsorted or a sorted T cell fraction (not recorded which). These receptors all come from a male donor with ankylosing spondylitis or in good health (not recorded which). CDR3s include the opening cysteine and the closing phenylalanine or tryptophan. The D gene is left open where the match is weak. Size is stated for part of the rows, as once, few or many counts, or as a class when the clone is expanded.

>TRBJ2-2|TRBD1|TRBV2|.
TGTGCCATCAGTGGCAGACAGGGGGCGCGGGACACCGGGGAGCTGTTTTTT
CAISGRQGARDTGELFF
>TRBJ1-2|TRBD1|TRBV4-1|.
TGCGCCAGCAGCCGTAATACCCAGGGGGCTGACTATGGCTACACCTTC
CASSRNTQGADYGYTF
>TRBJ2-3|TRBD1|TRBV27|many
TGTGCCAGCAAGACAGGGGGCAGTAGCACAGATACGCAGTATTTT
CASKTGGSSTDTQYF
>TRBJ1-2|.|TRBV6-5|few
TGTGCCAGCAGTTACGGGGTCAGGGAACTAGGAGGCTACACCTTC
CASSYGVRELGGYTF
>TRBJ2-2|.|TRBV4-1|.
TGCGCCAGCAGTCCTAGACATACGAACACCGGGGAGCTGTTTTTT
CASSPRHTNTGELFF
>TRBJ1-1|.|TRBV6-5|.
TGTGCCAGCACCCCCAGACAGGCATCTAGAGCTTTCTTT
CASTPRQASRAFF
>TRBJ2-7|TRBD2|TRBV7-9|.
TGTGCCAGCAGCTCCCCGGGAGGACGTCGGGAGCAGTACTTC
CASSSPGGRREQYF
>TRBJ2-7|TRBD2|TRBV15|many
TGTGCCACCAGCAGAGATCGGGCTAGCGGGTTCTACGAGCAGTACTTC
CATSRDRASGFYEQYF
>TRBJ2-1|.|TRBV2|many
TGTGCCAGCACAGTAGACCACTCCTACAATGAGCAGTTCTTC
CASTVDHSYNEQFF
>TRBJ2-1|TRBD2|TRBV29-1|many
TGCAGCGTTGAATCCCTTACCAGCGGGGGGGCCGGAGAGCAGTTCTTC
CSVESLTSGGAGEQFF
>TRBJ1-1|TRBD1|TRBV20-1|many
TGCAGTGCTAGAGGGGACAGGGGAGACACTGAAGCTTTCTTT
CSARGDRGDTEAFF
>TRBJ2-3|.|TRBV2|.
TGTGCCAGCTTGAAGGGGGGGCGGGGATACACAGATACGCAGTATTTT
CASLKGGRGYTDTQYF
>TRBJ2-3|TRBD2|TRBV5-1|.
TGCGCCAGCAGCCCGGGACTAGCGGAGGGCACAGATACGCAGTATTTT
CASSPGLAEGTDTQYF
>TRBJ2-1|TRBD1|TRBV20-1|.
TGCAGTGCCCGGGACAGGGGTTACAATGAGCAGTTCTTC
CSARDRGYNEQFF
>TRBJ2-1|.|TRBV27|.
TGTGCCAGCAGTTTATCAGGCGCGAGTGTCTCCTACAATGAGCAGTTCTTC
CASSLSGASVSYNEQFF
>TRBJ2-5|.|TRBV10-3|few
TGTGCCATCAGTGAGTCGAGGACAGCGGAGACCCAGTACTTC
CAISESRTAETQYF
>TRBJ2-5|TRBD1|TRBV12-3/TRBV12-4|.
TGTGCCAGCAGTACAGGGGCCTGGGAGACCCAGTACTTC
CASSTGAWETQYF
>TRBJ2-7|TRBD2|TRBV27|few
TGTGCCTCAGCGTACAGCGGGGAGTACTACGAGCAGTACTTC
CASAYSGEYYEQYF
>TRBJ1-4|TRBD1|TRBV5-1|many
TGCGCCAGCAGCTCGGGACAGGCCTATGAAAAACTGTTTTTT
CASSSGQAYEKLFF
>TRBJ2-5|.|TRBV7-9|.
TGTGCCAGCAGCTTAGAAGGGGACGGCCTCCAAGAGACCCAGTACTTC
CASSLEGDGLQETQYF
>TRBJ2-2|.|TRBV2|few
TGTGCCAGCATAGGCAGGGACGAAATCGGGGAGCTGTTTTTT
CASIGRDEIGELFF
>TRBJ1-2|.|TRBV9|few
TGTGCCAGCAGCGGGGGACTGGAAGGCTACACCTTC
CASSGGLEGYTF
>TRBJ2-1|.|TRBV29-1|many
TGCAGCGTTGGGAAAGCGGTCTTC
CSVGKAVF
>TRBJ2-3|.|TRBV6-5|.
TGTGCCAGCAGTTACTTCACTAGCACAGATACGCAGTATTTT
CASSYFTSTDTQYF
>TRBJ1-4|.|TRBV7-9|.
TGTGCCAGCAGCTTTGCGATCGAGGAAGAAAAACTGTTTTTT
CASSFAIEEEKLFF
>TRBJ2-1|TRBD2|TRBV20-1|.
TGCAGTGCTACCCCCCGACTAGCGGGCGAATACAATGAGCAGTTCTTC
CSATPRLAGEYNEQFF
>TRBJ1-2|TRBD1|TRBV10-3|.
TGTGCCATCAGTCCTACCCGGGACAGGGGGCGAGAAAACTATGGCTACATCTTC
CAISPTRDRGRENYGYIF
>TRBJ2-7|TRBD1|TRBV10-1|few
TGCGCCAGCAGTGTCGGGACAGGGGTCAACGAGCAGTACTTC
CASSVGTGVNEQYF
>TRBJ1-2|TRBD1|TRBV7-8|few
TGTGCCAGCAGCTTAGGGGGACAGGGGCCCCATTATGGCTACACCTTC
CASSLGGQGPHYGYTF
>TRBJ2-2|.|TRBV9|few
TGTGCCAGCAGCCCACGACGGACAGCCACCGGGGAGCTGTTTTTT
CASSPRRTATGELFF
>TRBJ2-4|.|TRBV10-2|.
TGCGCCAGCCTCGCAGAGTTCGAAAACATTCAGTACTTC
CASLAEFENIQYF
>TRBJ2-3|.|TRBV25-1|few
TGTGCCAGCAGTGAAGATAGGGATGACACAGATACGCAGTATTTT
CASSEDRDDTDTQYF
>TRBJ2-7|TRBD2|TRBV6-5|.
TGTGCCAGCAGTTACTCGACTAGCGGGAGTGCTTACGAGCAGTACTTC
CASSYSTSGSAYEQYF
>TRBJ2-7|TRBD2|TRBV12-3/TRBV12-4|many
TGTGCCAGCAGTCGAGCGGGGTACGGGGCCGAGCAGTACTTC
CASSRAGYGAEQYF
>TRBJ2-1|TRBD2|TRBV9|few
TGTGCCAGCAGCGTAGATACTAGCGCCTACAATGAGCAGTTCTTC
CASSVDTSAYNEQFF
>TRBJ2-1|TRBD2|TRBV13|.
TGTGCCAGCAGCTTAGCTCTGGGAGGGCCAAACAATGAGCAGTTCTTC
CASSLALGGPNNEQFF
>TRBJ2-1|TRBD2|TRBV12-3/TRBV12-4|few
TGTGCCAGCAGCCTGATAGCGGGGGCGTACAATGAGCAGTTCTTC
CASSLIAGAYNEQFF
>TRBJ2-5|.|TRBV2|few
TGTGCCAGCAGTGATTTGGTAGGGGGAGAAGAGACCCAGTACTTC
CASSDLVGGEETQYF
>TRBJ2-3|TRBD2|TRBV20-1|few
TGCAGTGCTAGATCCTACTCGACTAGCGGGTACACAGATACGCAGTATTTT
CSARSYSTSGYTDTQYF
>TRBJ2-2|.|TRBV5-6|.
TGTGCCAGCAATCCTACCTTCACCGGGGAGCTGTTTTTT
CASNPTFTGELFF